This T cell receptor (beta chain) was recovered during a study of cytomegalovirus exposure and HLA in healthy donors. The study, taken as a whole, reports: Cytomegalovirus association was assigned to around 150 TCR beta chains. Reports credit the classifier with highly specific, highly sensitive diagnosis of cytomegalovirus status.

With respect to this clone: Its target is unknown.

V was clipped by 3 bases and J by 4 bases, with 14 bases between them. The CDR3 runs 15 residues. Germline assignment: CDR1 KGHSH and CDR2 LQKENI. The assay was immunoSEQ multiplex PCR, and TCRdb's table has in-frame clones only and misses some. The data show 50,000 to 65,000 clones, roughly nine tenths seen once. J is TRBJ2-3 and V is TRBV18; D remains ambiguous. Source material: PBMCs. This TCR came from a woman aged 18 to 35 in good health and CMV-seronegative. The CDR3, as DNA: TGTGCCAGCTCACCCAGTGGGCTCCAATCAGATACGCAGTATTTT. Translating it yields CASSPSGLQSDTQYF.